This paragraph covers one TCR beta chain sequence. The sample is drawn from a study of T cells of healthy individuals. V lost 6 bases and J 4 bases, leaving 21 bases between the germline ends. Germline V CDR1 and CDR2: DFQATT, SNEGSKA (reference sequence). This CDR3 region has 15 residues. TCRdb re-analysed the 5' RACE reads in MiXCR, keeping a single row per CDR3 protein. The repertoire includes tens of thousands of distinct CDR3 sequences, about 14% of them detected once, and 15% to 20% sits in the top ten. This TCR derives from a human donor in good health. The chain combines TRBV20-1 with TRBJ1-2; possible D gene TRBD1, 5 bases. This chain's CDR3 is CSADTGPGFFYGYTF. The CDR3, as DNA: TGCAGTGCAGATACGGGACCGGGTTTCTTCTATGGCTACACCTTC.